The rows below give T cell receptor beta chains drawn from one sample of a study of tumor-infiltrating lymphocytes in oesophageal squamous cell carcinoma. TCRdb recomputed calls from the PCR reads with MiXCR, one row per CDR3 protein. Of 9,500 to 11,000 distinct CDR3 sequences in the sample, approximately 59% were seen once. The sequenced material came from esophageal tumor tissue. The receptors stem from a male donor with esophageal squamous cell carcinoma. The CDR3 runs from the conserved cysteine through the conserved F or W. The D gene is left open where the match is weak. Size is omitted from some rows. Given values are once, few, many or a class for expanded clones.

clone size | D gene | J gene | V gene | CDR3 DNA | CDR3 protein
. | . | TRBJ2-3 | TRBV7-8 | TGTGCCAGCAGCTTACTGGTGGTGATCACAGATACGCAGTATTTT | CASSLLVVITDTQYF
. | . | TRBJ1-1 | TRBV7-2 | TGTGCCAGCAGCTTAGCGTGGGGAAACACTGAAGCTTTCTTT | CASSLAWGNTEAFF
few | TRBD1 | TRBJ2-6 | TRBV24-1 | TGTGCCACCAGCAGGCCGGCAGGGGGCTCTGGGGCCAACGTCCTGACTTTC | CATSRPAGGSGANVLTF
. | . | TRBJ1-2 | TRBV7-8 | TGTGCCAGCAGTCTCTTGAGTAGGGGGGACAACTATGGCTACACCTTC | CASSLLSRGDNYGYTF
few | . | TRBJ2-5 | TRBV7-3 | TGTGCCAGCAGCCTTGGTGCGCAAGAGACCCAGTACTTC | CASSLGAQETQYF
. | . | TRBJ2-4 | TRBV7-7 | TGTGCTAGCAGCCCGACCACGACCGCAGATACGCAGTACTTC | CASSPTTTADTQYF
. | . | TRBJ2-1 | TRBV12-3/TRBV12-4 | TGTGCCAGCAGCCCCGGTGCGGGGACCTACAATGAGCAGTTCTTC | CASSPGAGTYNEQFF
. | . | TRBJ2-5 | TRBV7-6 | TGTGCCAGCAGCTTAGGAGGACCAAAGGGGGAGACCCAGTACTTC | CASSLGGPKGETQYF
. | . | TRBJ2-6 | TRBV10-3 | TGTGCCATCAGTGGGGGTATACGAGCTTACTTC | CAISGGIRAYF
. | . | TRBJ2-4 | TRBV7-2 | TGTGCCAGCAGCTTAAAAAGGCTAGTGACTAACAATGAGCAGTACTTC | CASSLKRLVTNNEQYF
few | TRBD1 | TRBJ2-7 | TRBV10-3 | TGTGCCATCAGTGGCGGACAGGGGATTAACCACGAGCAGTACTTC | CAISGGQGINHEQYF
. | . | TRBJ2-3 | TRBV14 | TGTGCCAGACAACAGGGTACCACCATTCGCACAGATACGCAGTATTTT | CARQQGTTIRTDTQYF
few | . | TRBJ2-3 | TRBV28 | TGTGCCAGCAGTCCACCAAAGAGGCGCACAGATACGCAGTATTTT | CASSPPKRRTDTQYF
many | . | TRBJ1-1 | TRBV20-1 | TGCAGTGCTAGATGGGCTGTCGGTGAAGCTTTCTTT | CSARWAVGEAFF
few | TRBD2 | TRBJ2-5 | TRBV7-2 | TGTGCCAGCAGCCTTGGGACTAGCGGGACCTTACAAGAGACCCAGTACTTC | CASSLGTSGTLQETQYF
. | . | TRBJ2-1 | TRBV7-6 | TGTGCCAGCAGCGGACGGCAGGGGAGGTACAATGAGCAGTTCTTC | CASSGRQGRYNEQFF
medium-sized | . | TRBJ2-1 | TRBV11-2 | TGTGCCAGCAGCTTAGAGGGGGGTCTAGCGACCTACAATGAGCAGTTCTTC | CASSLEGGLATYNEQFF
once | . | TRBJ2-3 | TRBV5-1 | TGCGCCAGCAGCTTGGCCTTGGATAGCACAGATACGCAGTATTTT | CASSLALDSTDTQYF
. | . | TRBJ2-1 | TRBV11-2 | TGTGCCAGCAGCTTAGAACTAGCAAATGAGCAGTTCTTC | CASSLELANEQFF
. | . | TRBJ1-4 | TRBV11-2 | TGTGCCAGCAGCTTAGTTGCTAGTGAGCAGTTTTTT | CASSLVASEQFF
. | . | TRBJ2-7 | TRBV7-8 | TGTGCCAGCAGCCATGCCCGTGGGGCAGGCTACGAGCAGTACTTC | CASSHARGAGYEQYF
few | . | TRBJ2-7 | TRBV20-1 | TGCAGTGCTAGCGGAAGGGTAGCCTACGAGCAGTACTTC | CSASGRVAYEQYF
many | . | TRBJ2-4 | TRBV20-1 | TGCAGTGCTAGAGATCTAGCTAGCGTGATACTAGCCAAAAACATTCAGTACTTC | CSARDLASVILAKNIQYF
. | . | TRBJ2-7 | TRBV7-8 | TGTGCCAGCAGCCCGAGGACGGTGGGAGCCTACGAGCAGTACTTC | CASSPRTVGAYEQYF
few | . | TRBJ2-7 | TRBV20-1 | TGCAGTGCAGGACAGAGATACTACGAGCAGTACTTC | CSAGQRYYEQYF
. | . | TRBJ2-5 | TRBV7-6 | TGTGCTAGCAGCTCACAGGGACCTAAGGAGACCCAGTACTTC | CASSSQGPKETQYF
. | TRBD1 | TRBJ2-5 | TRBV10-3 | TGTGCCATCAGCGGAGGCCAGGGACAGGGGAGAGAGACCCAGTACTTC | CAISGGQGQGRETQYF
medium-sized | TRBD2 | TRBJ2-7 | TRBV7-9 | TGTGCCAGCAGCTCGCGGGAGATCTGGTCCAATGAGCAGTACTTC | CASSSREIWSNEQYF
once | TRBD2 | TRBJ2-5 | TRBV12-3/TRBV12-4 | TGTGCCAGCAGATCCCGGGGGGGGGAGACCCAGTACTTC | CASRSRGGETQYF
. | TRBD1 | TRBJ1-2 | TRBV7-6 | TGTGCCAGCAGCTTATCGGACCAGGGGGCATATGGCTACACCTTC | CASSLSDQGAYGYTF
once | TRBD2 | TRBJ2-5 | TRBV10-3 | TGTGCCATCAGAAGCGGGAGTAGTGAGACCCAGTACTTC | CAIRSGSSETQYF
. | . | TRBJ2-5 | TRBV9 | TGTGCCAGCAGCCCCCCGGGAGGGGGCGTCATTCAAGAGACCCAGTACTTC | CASSPPGGGVIQETQYF